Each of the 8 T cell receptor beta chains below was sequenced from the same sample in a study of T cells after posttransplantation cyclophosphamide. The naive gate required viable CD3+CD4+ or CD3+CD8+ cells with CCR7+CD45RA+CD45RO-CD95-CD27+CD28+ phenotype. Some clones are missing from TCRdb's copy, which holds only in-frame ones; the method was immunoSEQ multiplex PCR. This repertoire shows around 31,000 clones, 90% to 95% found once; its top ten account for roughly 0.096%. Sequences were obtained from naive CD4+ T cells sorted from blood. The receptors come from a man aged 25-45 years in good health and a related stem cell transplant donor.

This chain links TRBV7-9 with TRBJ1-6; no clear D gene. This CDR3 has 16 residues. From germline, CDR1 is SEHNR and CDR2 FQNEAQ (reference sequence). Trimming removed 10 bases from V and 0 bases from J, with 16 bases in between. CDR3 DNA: TGTGCCATCCAAGGCGGGGAAGGCTCCTATAATTCACCCCTCCACTTT. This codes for CAIQGGEGSYNSPLHF. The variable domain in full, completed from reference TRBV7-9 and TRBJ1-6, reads DTGVSQNPRHKITKRGQNVTFRCDPISEHNRLYWYRQTLGQGPEFLTYFQNEAQLEKSRLLSDRFSAERPKGSFSTLEIQRTEQGDSAMYLCAIQGGEGSYNSPLHFGNGTRLTVT.

The DNA for the CDR3 is TGTGCCAGCAGCCGAAGCGGGGGGTTTATGACAGATACGCAGTATTTT. Translated: CASSRSGGFMTDTQYF. V gene TRBV7-3 combines with J gene TRBJ2-3, with 9 bases aligning to TRBD2. Per germline, CDR1 SGHTA and CDR2 FQGTGA. V was pared by 5 bases and J by 3 bases, with 9 bases of the junction left unmatched. This CDR3 is built from 16 residues.

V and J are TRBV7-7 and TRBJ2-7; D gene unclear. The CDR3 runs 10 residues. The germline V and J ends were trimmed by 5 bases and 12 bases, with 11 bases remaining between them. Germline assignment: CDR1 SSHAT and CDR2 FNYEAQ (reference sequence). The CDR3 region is CASSGGFWYF. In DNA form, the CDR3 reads TGTGCCAGCAGCGGCGGATTTTGGTACTTC.

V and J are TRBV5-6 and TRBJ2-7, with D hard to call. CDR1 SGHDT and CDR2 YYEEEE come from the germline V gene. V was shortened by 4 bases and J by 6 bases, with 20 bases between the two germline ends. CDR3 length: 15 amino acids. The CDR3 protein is CASSTTLLHEGEQYF. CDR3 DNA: TGTGCCAGCAGCACTACACTCCTACACGAAGGCGAGCAGTACTTC.

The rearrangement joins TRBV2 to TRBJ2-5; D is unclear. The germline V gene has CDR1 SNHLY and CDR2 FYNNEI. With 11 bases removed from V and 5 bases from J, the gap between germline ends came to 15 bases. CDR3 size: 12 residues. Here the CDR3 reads CAGAVARETQYF. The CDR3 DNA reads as TGTGCCGGAGCAGTGGCAAGGGAGACCCAGTACTTC. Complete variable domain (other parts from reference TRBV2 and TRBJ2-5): EPEVTQTPSHQVTQMGQEVILRCVPISNHLYFYWYRQILGQKVEFLVSFYNNEISEKSEIFDDQFSVERPDGSNFTLKIRSTKLEDSAMYFCAGAVARETQYFGPGTRLLVL.

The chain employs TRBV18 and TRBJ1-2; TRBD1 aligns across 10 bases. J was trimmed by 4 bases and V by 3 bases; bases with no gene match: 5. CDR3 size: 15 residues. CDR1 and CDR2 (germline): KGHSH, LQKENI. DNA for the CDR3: TGTGCCAGCTCACCTACGGGACAGGGGACCTATGGCTACACCTTC. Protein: CASSPTGQGTYGYTF. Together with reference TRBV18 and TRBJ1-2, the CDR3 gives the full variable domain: NAGVMQNPRHLVRRRGQEARLRCSPMKGHSHVYWYRQLPEEGLKFMVYLQKENIIDESGMPKERFSAEFPKEGPSILRIQQVVRGDSAAYFCASSPTGQGTYGYTFGSGTRLTVV.

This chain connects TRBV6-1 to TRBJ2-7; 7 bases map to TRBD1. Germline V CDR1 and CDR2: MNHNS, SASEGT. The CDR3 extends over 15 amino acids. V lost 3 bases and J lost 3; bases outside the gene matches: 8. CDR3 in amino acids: CASSEPGQPNYEQYF. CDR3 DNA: TGTGCCAGCAGTGAGCCGGGACAGCCTAACTACGAGCAGTACTTC.

The CDR3 nucleotides read TGTGCCAGTAGCCAGACAGGGGCTAAGGGGGATGCCTCCTATAATTCACCCCTCCACTTT. This codes for CASSQTGAKGDASYNSPLHF. The chain links TRBV19 to TRBJ1-6; 8 nucleotides match TRBD1. The CDR3 runs 20 residues. Losses at the gene ends were 6 bases for V and 0 bases for J; bases not matched to a gene: 16. Germline CDR1 reads LNHDA; CDR2 reads SQIVND (reference sequence).